This T cell receptor beta chain was sequenced in a study of memory CD4+ T cells and cytomegalovirus serostatus. Study-wide context: Donors were healthy Belgian adults, several CMV seropositive and approximately 23 seronegative.

Single viable CD3+CD4+CD8-CD45RO+ cells were sorted as the memory CD4+ T cells. Donors' CMV status reflects serum IgG against pp150, pp28, p38, p52. The V and J ends lost 2 bases and 11 bases respectively, with 4 bases between them. Germline V gene sequence: CDR1 MNHNS, CDR2 SASEGT. CDR3 length equals 10 residues. Whole-study results and caveats: CD4+ memory repertoires contained about two fifths of the 164 reported CMV TCRbeta sequences.

About this clone itself: No antigen is known for it.

Only in-frame clones appear in the TCRdb table, and some are missing; sequencing was by immunoSEQ multiplex PCR. The profile covers approximately 30,000 clones, with about 75% appearing a single time and 0.6% to 0.65% taken by the ten largest. The receptor's source is an adult in good health and CMV-seronegative. Some clones in this sample may be carry-over from other donors' samples. The sample taken for sequencing was memory CD4+ T cells from blood. The V and J genes are TRBV6-1 and TRBJ1-5; no definite D call. Here the CDR3 reads CASSERTQHF. CDR3 nucleotide sequence: TGTGCCAGCAGTGAAAGGACCCAGCATTTT.